The sequence of this TCR beta chain was determined in a study of cytomegalovirus exposure and HLA in healthy donors. Study-wide results and limits: Researchers reportedly found TCR beta sequences accurately predicted most subjects' HLA-A and HLA-B alleles.

This clone was found a few times. Its specificity is not known. V was pared by 2 bases and J by 4 bases, with 0 bases of the junction left unmatched. Germline CDR1 and CDR2: ENHRY and SYGVKD. This CDR3 has 14 amino acids. Primers: 60 Vbeta forward and 13 Jbeta reverse. Repertoires were generated with immunoSEQ multiplex PCR, while TCRdb's copy carries only in-frame clones and drops some. The sample yields about 300,000 clones, roughly 89% seen once. Sequenced: PBMCs. The source of this sequence is a man aged 35-49 years in good health and CMV-seropositive. The J gene is TRBJ2-7, the V gene TRBV10-3; 12 bases fit TRBD2. The CDR3 nucleotides read TGTGCCATCAGTGAGGGGACTAGCGGGTACGAGCAGTACTTC. Amino acids: CAISEGTSGYEQYF.